A single sample gave rise to the 27 T cell receptor beta chains below, sequenced in a study of T cell responses to AZD1222 COVID-19 vaccine. Generated by immunoSEQ multiplex PCR, the TCRdb table keeps only in-frame clones and is missing some. The data hold 200,000 or so clones, with 88% observed a single time. Sample: peripheral blood, taken on day 0 of AZD1222 vaccination. The origin of the receptors is an adult in good health.

The gene calls are TRBV27 and TRBJ2-7; 7 bases align to TRBD1. V trimming: 11 bases; J trimming: 5 bases; junction bases outside the gene matches: 15. Germline CDR1 reads MNHEY; CDR2 reads SMNVEV (reference sequence). The CDR3 runs 14 residues. CDR3 sequence reads: CAHRPTGQGHEQYF. The CDR3 region has the DNA TGTGCCCACCGCCCGACAGGGCAGGGGCACGAGCAGTACTTC.

CDR3 loop: CASSPPSRGGNEKLFF. In DNA form, the CDR3 reads TGTGCCAGCTCACCACCGTCCAGGGGCGGTAATGAAAAACTGTTTTTT. The chain couples TRBV18 to TRBJ1-4; D possibly corresponds to TRBD1 (6 bases). The CDR3 covers 16 residues. Germline V lookup: CDR1 KGHSH, CDR2 LQKENI. V was cut by 0 bases and J by 4 bases, with 12 bases left in between.

The rearrangement links TRBV29-1 to TRBJ1-1, with D maybe TRBD1 (6 bases). The CDR3 loop spans 11 amino acids. V was cut by 8 bases and J by 0 bases, with 7 bases left in between. Per the germline V gene, CDR1 is SQVTM and CDR2 is ANQGSEA. Here the CDR3 reads CSSGVNTEAFF. As DNA, the CDR3 is TGCAGCTCAGGGGTGAACACTGAAGCTTTCTTT.

The CDR3 DNA is TGTGCCAGCAGCTTAGGCTTACTGGAGGAGCAGTTCTTC. This translates into CASSLGLLEEQFF. V usage is TRBV7-9 and J usage is TRBJ2-1, with D unclear. CDR3 length equals 13 residues. CDR1 SEHNR and CDR2 FQNEAQ come from the germline V gene (reference sequence). The V and J ends lost 1 base and 10 bases respectively, with 11 bases between them.

This clone was found once. The chain recombines TRBV9 with TRBJ2-3; no clear D. This CDR3 is 14 amino acids long. Germline V CDR1 and CDR2: SGDLS, YYNGEE. V was pared by 1 base and J by 0 bases, with 6 bases between. CDR3 loop: CASSVTPSTDTQYF. The DNA of the CDR3 is TGTGCCAGCAGCGTAACACCTAGCACAGATACGCAGTATTTT.

V gene TRBV7-9 combines with J gene TRBJ2-1, with D tentatively TRBD2 (6 bases). V was trimmed by 4 bases and J by 2 bases, leaving 15 bases between them. This CDR3 contains 16 residues. CDR1 and CDR2 (germline): SEHNR, FQNEAQ (reference sequence). The CDR3 protein is CASSSYRGIAYNEQFF. As DNA, the CDR3 is TGTGCCAGCAGCTCTTATCGGGGGATCGCCTACAATGAGCAGTTCTTC. Full variable domain (outside the CDR3, taken from reference TRBV7-9 and TRBJ2-1): DTGVSQNPRHKITKRGQNVTFRCDPISEHNRLYWYRQTLGQGPEFLTYFQNEAQLEKSRLLSDRFSAERPKGSFSTLEIQRTEQGDSAMYLCASSSYRGIAYNEQFFGPGTRLTVL.

This chain links TRBV6-5 with TRBJ1-2, with D perhaps TRBD1 (5 bases). Looked up from germline, CDR1 is MNHEY and CDR2 is SVGAGI. The CDR3 runs to 14 residues. Trimming removed 6 bases at V and 8 bases at J, with 19 bases between. CDR3 protein: CASSGSRGPGGYTF. The CDR3 DNA reads TGTGCCAGCAGCGGGTCGAGGGGCCCAGGGGGCTACACCTTC.

The rearrangement links TRBV29-1 to TRBJ1-5; D might be TRBD1 (5 bases). Germline CDR1 reads SQVTM; CDR2 reads ANQGSEA. Between the trimmed V and J ends, which lost 4 bases and 4 bases, there was a span of 8 bases. The CDR3 consists of 12 residues. The CDR3 reads CSVAGLNQPQHF. DNA for the CDR3: TGCAGCGTTGCGGGACTTAATCAGCCCCAGCATTTT. Full variable domain (missing parts from reference TRBV29-1 and TRBJ1-5): SAVISQKPSRDICQRGTSLTIQCQVDSQVTMMFWYRQQPGQSLTLIATANQGSEATYESGFVIDKFPISRPNLTFSTLTVSNMSPEDSSIYLCSVAGLNQPQHFGDGTRLSIL.

V usage is TRBV5-1 and J usage is TRBJ2-7; 9 nucleotides agree with TRBD1. Germline values: CDR1 SGHRS, CDR2 YFSETQ. J gave up 2 bases and V 4 bases, and 4 bases lay outside the gene matches. The CDR3 totals 14 residues. This CDR3 is CASSLGTGPYEQYF. In DNA, the CDR3 is TGCGCCAGCAGCCTAGGGACAGGGCCCTACGAGCAGTACTTC.

The chain carries TRBV7-6 and TRBJ2-5; D ambiguous. CDR1 is SGHVS and CDR2 is FNYEAQ in the germline V gene. This CDR3 is 11 amino acids long. The V gene lost 5 bases and the J gene lost 3 bases, with 4 bases spanning the gap. CDR3: CASSAKETQYF. The DNA of the CDR3 is TGTGCCAGCAGCGCAAAAGAGACCCAGTACTTC. Combining the CDR3 with reference TRBV7-6 and TRBJ2-5 gives the whole variable domain GAGVSQSPRYKVTKRGQDVALRCDPISGHVSLYWYRQALGQGPEFLTYFNYEAQQDKSGLPNDRFSAERPEGSISTLTIQRTEQRDSAMYRCASSAKETQYFGPGTRLLVL.

J is TRBJ2-7 and V is TRBV7-9; 9 positions match TRBD1. V was clipped by 5 bases and J by 4 bases; unmatched bases: 6. CDR1 and CDR2 from the germline V gene are SEHNR and FQNEAQ (reference sequence). This CDR3 region has 14 residues. The CDR3 DNA is TGTGCCAGCAGCCCCCGGGACAGGGTTTACGAGCAGTACTTC. Translation gives CASSPRDRVYEQYF. Filled out from reference TRBV7-9 and TRBJ2-7, the complete variable domain reads DTGVSQNPRHKITKRGQNVTFRCDPISEHNRLYWYRQTLGQGPEFLTYFQNEAQLEKSRLLSDRFSAERPKGSFSTLEIQRTEQGDSAMYLCASSPRDRVYEQYFGPGTRLTVT.

This clone came up once. The rearrangement links TRBV12-5 to TRBJ1-5, with 7 bases that match TRBD1. Per germline, CDR1 LGHNT and CDR2 FRNRAP. The CDR3 has 15 amino acids. Trimming removed 2 bases from V and 5 bases from J; junction bases left unmatched: 6. CDR3 coding DNA: TGTGCTAGTGGTTTGTGGGCAGGGGGACATCAGCCCCAGCATTTT. This gives the protein CASGLWAGGHQPQHF.

The chain combines TRBV7-9 with TRBJ2-3; D is perhaps TRBD2 (5 bases). CDR1 is SEHNR and CDR2 is FQNEAQ in the germline V gene (reference sequence). The CDR3 loop spans 12 amino acids. V was pared by 3 bases and J by 7 bases, with 8 bases between. CDR3 sequence reads: CASSLDLYTQYF. CDR3 coding DNA: TGTGCCAGCAGCTTGGACTTGTATACGCAGTATTTT. The whole variable domain, filled in from reference TRBV7-9 and TRBJ2-3, reads DTGVSQNPRHKITKRGQNVTFRCDPISEHNRLYWYRQTLGQGPEFLTYFQNEAQLEKSRLLSDRFSAERPKGSFSTLEIQRTEQGDSAMYLCASSLDLYTQYFGPGTRLTVL.

This sequence joins TRBV6-4 and TRBJ2-5, with D tentatively TRBD2 (6 bases). V was pared by 4 bases and J by 7 bases, with 13 bases between. The length of the CDR3 is 13 residues. Germline assignment: CDR1 MRHNA and CDR2 SNTAGT. The CDR3, as DNA: TGTGCCAGCAGTGCACAAGCCGGGGGGACCCAGTACTTC. Amino acids: CASSAQAGGTQYF.

CDR3 nucleotides: TGTGCCAGCAGCCAAGACGTAGCGGGGGGGAGCACAGATACGCAGTATTTT. Its translation is CASSQDVAGGSTDTQYF. This chain uses TRBV14 with TRBJ2-3, with TRBD2 matching 11 bases. The CDR3 has 17 residues. In germline, CDR1 is SGHDN, CDR2 FVKESK. The ends lost 0 bases at V and 0 bases at J; junction bases unmatched: 2.

The rearrangement links TRBV30 to TRBJ1-4; 9 positions match TRBD1. V lost 2 bases to trimming and J lost 7 bases; unmatched junction nucleotides: 8. The CDR3 covers 15 residues. Per germline, CDR1 GTSNPN and CDR2 SVGIG (reference sequence). The CDR3 DNA follows: TGTGCCTGGAGTCCAACCACAGGGGGCACTGAAAAACTGTTTTTT. Amino acid sequence: CAWSPTTGGTEKLFF. Full variable domain (missing parts from reference TRBV30 and TRBJ1-4): SQTIHQWPATLVQPVGSPLSLECTVEGTSNPNLYWYRQAAGRGLQLLFYSVGIGQISSEVPQNLSASRPQDRQFILSSKKLLLSDSGFYLCAWSPTTGGTEKLFFGSGTQLSVL.

The CDR3, as DNA: TGTGCCAGCAGCTTGTCAGGGCGCCATGAAGCTTTCTTT. It specifies CASSLSGRHEAFF. The V and J genes are TRBV5-4 and TRBJ1-1, with a possible D match to TRBD1 (5 bases). Germline CDR1 SGHNT, CDR2 YYREEE (reference sequence). The CDR3 totals 13 residues. The V and J ends lost 1 base and 7 bases respectively, with 11 bases between them.

A single count supports this clone. The rearrangement joins TRBV13 to TRBJ2-6; no clear D gene. The ends were cut back, 6 bases at V and 0 bases at J, with 3 bases in the middle. This CDR3 is built from 13 residues. The germline V gene has CDR1 PRHDT and CDR2 FYEKMQ (reference sequence). CDR3 nucleotide sequence: TGTGCCAGCAGGATCTCTGGGGCCAACGTCCTGACTTTC. It specifies CASRISGANVLTF.

This chain connects TRBV7-9 to TRBJ2-7; D tentatively reads TRBD1 or TRBD2 (5 bases each). Trimming took 5 bases from V and 2 from J, leaving 16 bases between them. Germline V CDR1 and CDR2: SEHNR, FQNEAQ (reference sequence). The CDR3 is 15 amino acids. The CDR3, as DNA: TGTGCCAGCAGCCCTCCGAAACTAGGGGCCTACGAGCAGTACTTC. As protein: CASSPPKLGAYEQYF.

The chain links TRBV27 to TRBJ2-1; 9 positions agree with TRBD2. Per germline, CDR1 MNHEY and CDR2 SMNVEV (reference sequence). V lost 2 bases and J lost 5; bases outside the gene matches: 10. This CDR3 is built from 17 residues. CDR3 protein: CASSLRLAGSPHNEQFF. CDR3 nucleotides: TGTGCCAGCAGTTTACGGCTAGCGGGGAGTCCTCACAATGAGCAGTTCTTC.

This clone was found once. The chain joins TRBV4-3 to TRBJ1-6; D unclear. The V and J ends lost 0 bases and 0 bases respectively, with 6 bases between them. The CDR3 length is 16 residues. The germline V gene encodes CDR1 LGHNA and CDR2 YSLEER. CDR3 amino acids: CASSQDSTSYNSPLHF. The CDR3 bases are TGCGCCAGCAGCCAAGACTCCACCTCCTATAATTCACCCCTCCACTTT.

This chain connects TRBV5-1 to TRBJ2-1, with TRBD2 matching over 7 bases. The germline V gene encodes CDR1 SGHRS and CDR2 YFSETQ. CDR3 length: 13 amino acids. Trimming at V came to 0 bases and at J to 13 bases, leaving 7 bases not matched to a gene. CDR3 sequence reads: CASSLVAGEFQFF. In DNA, the CDR3 is TGCGCCAGCAGCTTGGTGGCGGGGGAATTTCAGTTCTTC.

This clone appeared a few times. The rearrangement joins TRBV25-1 to TRBJ1-5; D is undetermined. CDR3 length equals 15 residues. Germline CDR1 MGHDK, CDR2 SYGVNS. The ends were cut back, 1 base at V and 4 bases at J, with 11 bases in the middle. The CDR3 here is CASSESLPRNQPQHF. The CDR3 nucleotides read TGTGCCAGCAGTGAATCCCTCCCCAGAAATCAGCCCCAGCATTTT.

In this sample, this clone turned up a few times. The V call is TRBV7-9, the J call TRBJ1-2, with D perhaps matching TRBD1 (6 bases). The CDR3 totals 13 residues. Trimming cost V 7 bases and J 4 bases, with 13 bases left between them. CDR1 is SEHNR, CDR2 FQNEAQ, per germline (reference sequence). The CDR3 loop reads CASIQRGGYGYTF. As DNA, the CDR3 is TGTGCCAGCATCCAGAGGGGGGGCTATGGCTACACCTTC.

The J gene is TRBJ1-4, the V gene TRBV14; D perhaps matches TRBD1 (5 bases). Trimming pared 1 base from V and 3 bases from J, leaving 9 bases between. In germline, CDR1 is SGHDN, CDR2 FVKESK. This CDR3 is 15 amino acids long. The CDR3 nucleotides read TGTGCCAGCAGCCAAGGACAGAAACCTAATGAAAAACTGTTTTTT. Translation: CASSQGQKPNEKLFF.

The genes are TRBV15 and TRBJ1-4, with D possibly matching TRBD1 (6 bases). This CDR3 spans 19 amino acids. The V gene lost 1 base and the J gene lost 8 bases, with 26 bases spanning the gap. Germline V lookup: CDR1 LNHNV, CDR2 YYDKDF (reference sequence). The CDR3 coding sequence is TGTGCCACCAGCAGAGGACGTCGTGTTGGAGAGGGGGTCAGGGAAAAACTGTTTTTT. Its protein is CATSRGRRVGEGVREKLFF.

The chain is built from TRBV28 and TRBJ2-1, with D possibly matching TRBD1 (5 bases). CDR3 length equals 13 residues. CDR1 and CDR2 from the germline V gene are MDHEN and SYDVKM. V lost 6 bases, J lost 5 bases, and 11 bases lay in between. The CDR3 DNA reads TGTGCCAGCAGGAATAGGGGAAACAATGAGCAGTTCTTC. It codes for CASRNRGNNEQFF.